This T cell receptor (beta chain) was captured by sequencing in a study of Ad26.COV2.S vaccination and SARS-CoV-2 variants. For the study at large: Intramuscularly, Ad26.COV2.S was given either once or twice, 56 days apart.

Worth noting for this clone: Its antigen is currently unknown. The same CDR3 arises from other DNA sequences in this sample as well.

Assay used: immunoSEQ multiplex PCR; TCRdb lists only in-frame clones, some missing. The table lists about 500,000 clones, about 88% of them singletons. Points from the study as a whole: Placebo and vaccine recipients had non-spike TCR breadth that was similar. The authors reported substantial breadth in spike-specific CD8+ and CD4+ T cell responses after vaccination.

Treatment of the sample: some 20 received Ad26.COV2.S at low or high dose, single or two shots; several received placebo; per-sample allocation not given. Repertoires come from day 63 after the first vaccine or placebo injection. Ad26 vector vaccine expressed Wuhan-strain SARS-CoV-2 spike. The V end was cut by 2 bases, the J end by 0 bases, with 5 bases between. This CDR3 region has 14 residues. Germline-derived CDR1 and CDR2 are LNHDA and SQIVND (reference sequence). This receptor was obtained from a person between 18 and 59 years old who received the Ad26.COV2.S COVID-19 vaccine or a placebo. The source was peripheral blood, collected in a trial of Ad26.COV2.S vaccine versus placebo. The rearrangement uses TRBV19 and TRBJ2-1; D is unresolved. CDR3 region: CASSILSSYNEQFF. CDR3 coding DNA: TGTGCCAGTAGTATACTTAGCTCCTACAATGAGCAGTTCTTC.